This T cell receptor (beta chain) was sequenced in a study of blood T cell repertoires in COVID-19. Assay: immunoSEQ multiplex PCR; the TCRdb copy retains only in-frame clones and omits some. The sample shows around 250,000 clones, over 75% of them seen only once. This TCR derives from a human donor in a cohort sampled during active COVID-19. The sample was peripheral blood.

The CDR3: CASSPPLAGAYNEQFF. The CDR3 nucleotides are TGCGCCAGCAGCCCCCCGCTAGCGGGAGCCTACAATGAGCAGTTCTTC. This sequence joins TRBV5-1 and TRBJ2-1; the match to TRBD2 covers 10 bases. J lost 2 bases, V lost 4 bases, and 6 bases had no gene match. The CDR3 is 16 residues long. Germline V lookup: CDR1 SGHRS, CDR2 YFSETQ.